The T cell receptor beta chain described here comes from a study of identical twins. Points from the study as a whole: The more abundant beta clonotypes in cord blood had fewer insertions, and memory repertoires did not show this. For out-of-frame alpha sequences shared by twins, low generation probability was in excess.

This clonotype appeared many times. Antigen specificity is unknown. After template switching added a universal primer site, the resulting cDNA carried unique molecular identifiers. TCRdb independently ran MiXCR on the 5' RACE reads; one entry per CDR3 protein. Found here are about 690,000 distinct CDR3 sequences, 5.5% to 6.5% of them singletons; the top ten hold roughly 2%. Material for sequencing was naive T cells sorted from blood. The TCR was taken from a young man in good health.

The CDR3 here is CASSYATDTQYF. DNA for the CDR3: TGTGCCAGCAGTTATGCAACAGATACGCAGTATTTT. V and J are TRBV11-2 and TRBJ2-3, with D unclear. CDR1 SGHAT and CDR2 FQNNGV come from the germline V gene. The CDR3 is 12 amino acids. V lost 6 bases, J lost 3 bases, and 7 bases lay in between.